A selection of T cell receptor beta chains follows, all from one sample in a study of a mutant IDH1 vaccine in newly diagnosed glioma. Only in-frame clones appear in the TCRdb table, and some are missing; sequencing was by immunoSEQ multiplex PCR. The profile shows around 63,000 clones, approximately 92% of them singletons. The sample was PBMCs, taken from a glioma patient treated with radiotherapy, temozolomide or both. These receptors were taken from a man aged 50-59 years with glioma. Each CDR3 is given with its conserved first and last residue. D genes are given only for firm matches. Size values are once, few and many counts, or a class for expanded clones, and some rows have none.

CDR3 | DNA | length | V | D | J | size
CASSMFWVNYTGTGELFF | TGTGCCAGTAGTATGTTTTGGGTGAACTACACGGGCACCGGGGAGCTGTTTTTT | 18 | TRBV19 | - | TRBJ2-2 | -
CASSIDGRVYGYTF | TGTGCCAGTAGTATAGACGGCAGGGTCTATGGCTACACCTTC | 14 | TRBV19 | - | TRBJ1-2 | -
CASSPDRGAHNSPLHF | TGTGCCAGCAGCCCGGACAGGGGAGCCCATAATTCACCCCTCCACTTT | 16 | TRBV4-2 | TRBD1 | TRBJ1-6 | medium-sized
CASSPERQTDTQYF | TGTGCCAGCAGCCCCGAGAGACAGACAGATACGCAGTATTTT | 14 | TRBV2 | - | TRBJ2-3 | -
CASSPQGRGRASIGTGELFF | TGTGCCAGCAGCCCTCAAGGTCGTGGGAGGGCCAGTATCGGCACCGGGGAGCTGTTTTTT | 20 | TRBV7-3 | TRBD2 | TRBJ2-2 | once
CASSPSGTGGELFF | TGTGCCAGCTCACCTTCCGGGACAGGTGGGGAGCTGTTTTTT | 14 | TRBV18 | TRBD1 | TRBJ2-2 | -
CASSSDRGGTGELFF | TGTGCCAGCAGTTCTGACAGGGGAGGCACCGGGGAGCTGTTTTTT | 15 | TRBV5-4 | TRBD1 | TRBJ2-2 | -
CASSRQGDTQYF | TGTGCCAGCAGCCGACAAGGGGATACGCAGTATTTT | 12 | TRBV11-2 | - | TRBJ2-3 | -
CASSAPGQEGSGELFF | TGCGCCAGCAGCGCACCGGGGCAAGAAGGGTCCGGGGAGCTGTTTTTT | 16 | TRBV5-1 | - | TRBJ2-2 | -
CASRTTHRGYEQYF | TGTGCCAGCAGAACTACCCACAGGGGCTACGAGCAGTACTTC | 14 | TRBV6-1 | TRBD1 | TRBJ2-7 | -
CASSQTGVATGELFF | TGTGCCAGCAGCCAAACAGGGGTCGCGACCGGGGAGCTGTTTTTT | 15 | TRBV13 | TRBD1 | TRBJ2-2 | -
CASSKARGPGFGEQFF | TGTGCCAGCAGCAAAGCGAGGGGGCCAGGGTTTGGGGAGCAGTTCTTC | 16 | TRBV21-1 | - | TRBJ2-1 | -
CASSYGGGGDYNEQFF | TGTGCCAGCAGTTACGGCGGGGGGGGAGACTACAATGAGCAGTTCTTC | 16 | TRBV6-5 | TRBD2 | TRBJ2-1 | medium-sized
CASSPRQGTDNEQFF | TGTGCCAGCAGCCCCCGACAGGGAACAGACAATGAGCAGTTCTTC | 15 | TRBV7-8 | TRBD1 | TRBJ2-1 | -
CASSPPKLAGGLYEQYF | TGTGCCAGCTCACCACCGAAACTAGCGGGGGGCCTCTACGAGCAGTACTTC | 17 | TRBV18 | TRBD2 | TRBJ2-7 | -
CAWSVREGPHEQYF | TGTGCCTGGAGTGTACGAGAAGGGCCGCACGAGCAGTACTTC | 14 | TRBV30 | - | TRBJ2-7 | once
CASSHLGHYGVYGYTF | TGTGCCAGCAGTCACCTCGGACATTACGGTGTTTATGGCTACACCTTC | 16 | TRBV2 | - | TRBJ1-2 | -
CASSMGTRPSSTDTQYF | TGTGCCAGTAGTATGGGTACCCGACCGTCTAGCACAGATACGCAGTATTTT | 17 | TRBV19 | - | TRBJ2-3 | -
CASSVGNLNEQFF | TGTGCCAGCAGTGTGGGAAATTTGAATGAGCAGTTCTTC | 13 | TRBV25-1 | - | TRBJ2-1 | few
CAWSDRGYTDTQYF | TGTGCCTGGAGTGATAGGGGGTACACAGATACGCAGTATTTT | 14 | TRBV30 | - | TRBJ2-3 | -
CSVEDRGGAGTIKRSEAFF | TGCAGCGTTGAAGATAGGGGGGGTGCTGGGACCATAAAGAGGTCTGAAGCTTTCTTT | 19 | TRBV29-1 | - | TRBJ1-1 | once
CSVVVGGNEKLFF | TGCAGCGTTGTCGTGGGGGGGAATGAAAAACTGTTTTTT | 13 | TRBV29-1 | - | TRBJ1-4 | -
CASSNRDYSYEQYF | TGTGCCAGCAGCAACCGGGACTACTCCTACGAGCAGTACTTC | 14 | TRBV7-8 | TRBD2 | TRBJ2-7 | few
CASSFDSNQPQHF | TGTGCCAGCAGTTTCGATAGCAATCAGCCCCAGCATTTT | 13 | TRBV28 | - | TRBJ1-5 | few
CASSLGQGVHQPQHF | TGTGCCAGCAGTTTAGGACAGGGGGTGCATCAGCCCCAGCATTTT | 15 | TRBV28 | TRBD1 | TRBJ1-5 | -
CASSPGHLNTEAFF | TGTGCCAGCTCACCTGGACACTTGAACACTGAAGCTTTCTTT | 14 | TRBV18 | - | TRBJ1-1 | -
CSVDRGLEQFF | TGCAGCGTGGACAGGGGGCTGGAGCAGTTCTTC | 11 | TRBV29-1 | TRBD1 | TRBJ2-1 | -
CSVGSAGVGEKLFF | TGCAGCGTTGGTTCCGCAGGAGTGGGGGAAAAACTGTTTTTT | 14 | TRBV29-1 | - | TRBJ1-4 | -
CASLGSYEQYF | TGTGCCAGCCTGGGGTCGTACGAGCAGTACTTC | 11 | TRBV10-3 | - | TRBJ2-7 | -
CGLWGNYEQYF | TGCGGTTTGTGGGGGAACTACGAGCAGTACTTC | 11 | TRBV20-1 | - | TRBJ2-7 | -
CASSLDGRTGSRSPLHF | TGTGCCAGCAGTTTAGACGGGAGGACAGGGTCGCGTTCACCCCTCCACTTT | 17 | TRBV27 | TRBD1 | TRBJ1-6 | -
CASSVFPGPTNTGELFF | TGTGCCAGCAGCGTATTTCCAGGGCCGACGAACACCGGGGAGCTGTTTTTT | 17 | TRBV9 | - | TRBJ2-2 | -
CASSLGQKNTEAFF | TGTGCCAGCAGCTTAGGCCAAAAGAACACTGAAGCTTTCTTT | 14 | TRBV7-8 | - | TRBJ1-1 | -
CASRNSGNTDTQYF | TGTGCCAGCAGAAATAGCGGGAACACAGATACGCAGTATTTT | 14 | TRBV6-5 | TRBD2 | TRBJ2-3 | -
CASSVGVHHEQYF | TGTGCCAGCAGCGTAGGTGTTCACCACGAGCAGTACTTC | 13 | TRBV9 | - | TRBJ2-7 | -
CASSEALQAGGQETQYF | TGTGCCAGCAGTGAAGCGCTTCAGGCGGGGGGGCAAGAGACCCAGTACTTC | 17 | TRBV2 | TRBD2 | TRBJ2-5 | -
CASSPRERGVTGELFF | TGTGCCAGCAGCCCCAGAGAGCGGGGGGTGACCGGGGAGCTGTTTTTT | 16 | TRBV7-2 | TRBD2 | TRBJ2-2 | -
CAWKPTSSSETQYF | TGTGCCTGGAAGCCGACTAGTTCCTCGGAGACCCAGTACTTC | 14 | TRBV30 | - | TRBJ2-5 | once
CASSSLTGVGDTQYF | TGTGCCAGCAGTTCGTTGACAGGGGTTGGGGATACGCAGTATTTT | 15 | TRBV6-5 | TRBD1 | TRBJ2-3 | -
CASSLIPTGELFF | TGCGCCAGCAGCTTGATTCCCACCGGGGAGCTGTTTTTT | 13 | TRBV5-1 | - | TRBJ2-2 | -
CAWSVRAGGVEAFF | TGTGCCTGGAGTGTACGGGCAGGGGGCGTTGAAGCTTTCTTT | 14 | TRBV30 | TRBD1 | TRBJ1-1 | -
CASSLAGALLTDTQYF | TGTGCCAGCAGCTTAGCAGGGGCGCTTCTAACAGATACGCAGTATTTT | 16 | TRBV7-2 | - | TRBJ2-3 | -
CASSMRNQPQHF | TGTGCCAGTAGTATGCGGAATCAGCCCCAGCATTTT | 12 | TRBV19 | - | TRBJ1-5 | -
CASTTEGAGRTEAFF | TGTGCCAGCACCACGGAGGGGGCGGGAAGGACTGAAGCTTTCTTT | 15 | TRBV6-6 | TRBD1 | TRBJ1-1 | -
CATSRGTGLSYEQYF | TGTGCCACCAGCAGAGGCACAGGGCTCTCCTACGAGCAGTACTTC | 15 | TRBV15 | - | TRBJ2-7 | -
CASSQEGRFTEAFF | TGTGCCAGCAGCCAAGAAGGGAGGTTTACTGAAGCTTTCTTT | 14 | TRBV14 | - | TRBJ1-1 | -
CASSLDRVGGTF | TGTGCCAGCAGCTTGGACAGGGTCGGGGGCACCTTC | 12 | TRBV7-9 | TRBD1 | TRBJ1-2 | -
CASSATRGAVGELFF | TGTGCCAGCAGCGCCACCCGAGGGGCAGTGGGGGAGCTGTTTTTT | 15 | TRBV5-4 | - | TRBJ2-2 | -
CASSPADRANEQYF | TGTGCCAGCTCACCCGCGGACAGGGCGAACGAGCAGTACTTC | 14 | TRBV18 | TRBD1 | TRBJ2-7 | -
CASSFSPPGGNQPQHF | TGTGCCAGCAGTTTTAGTCCTCCTGGGGGCAATCAGCCCCAGCATTTT | 16 | TRBV28 | - | TRBJ1-5 | -
CASSHYLVGQGDSPLHF | TGTGCCAGCAGCCATTACTTGGTGGGACAGGGTGATTCACCCCTCCACTTT | 17 | TRBV4-2 | TRBD1 | TRBJ1-6 | -
CASSLGRRNYGYTF | TGTGCCAGCAGCCTAGGCAGGAGGAACTATGGCTACACCTTC | 14 | TRBV5-6 | - | TRBJ1-2 | few
CASREQGAINEQFF | TGTGCCAGCAGAGAACAGGGGGCAATCAATGAGCAGTTCTTC | 14 | TRBV25-1 | TRBD1 | TRBJ2-1 | -
CASSGLAGGLTGELFF | TGTGCCAGCAGCGGATTAGCGGGAGGTCTCACCGGGGAGCTGTTTTTT | 16 | TRBV7-2 | TRBD2 | TRBJ2-2 | once
CASSRGTGSQPQHF | TGTGCCAGCAGCCGCGGGACAGGGAGTCAGCCCCAGCATTTT | 14 | TRBV7-8 | TRBD1 | TRBJ1-5 | -
CAWSDPDYEQYF | TGTGCCTGGAGTGACCCCGACTACGAGCAGTACTTC | 12 | TRBV30 | - | TRBJ2-7 | -
CASSPGTRGNQPQHF | TGTGCCAGCAGCCCCGGGACAAGGGGCAATCAGCCCCAGCATTTT | 15 | TRBV6-6 | - | TRBJ1-5 | -
CATSLGQRNTIYF | TGTGCCACCTCTCTGGGACAGAGAAACACCATATATTTT | 13 | TRBV30 | TRBD1 | TRBJ1-3 | -
CASSLPGQGSSPLHF | TGTGCCAGTAGTCTACCGGGACAGGGAAGTTCACCCCTCCACTTT | 15 | TRBV19 | TRBD1 | TRBJ1-6 | -
CASTTAVRTNEQFF | TGTGCCAGTACCACCGCCGTTAGGACCAATGAGCAGTTCTTC | 14 | TRBV19 | - | TRBJ2-1 | once